The clone carrying this T cell receptor beta chain turned up a few times. Assay used: immunoSEQ multiplex PCR; TCRdb lists only in-frame clones, some missing. The sample yields tens of thousands of clones, almost 90% seen once. This specimen belongs to a study of T cell changes during pregnancy in multiple sclerosis. Sequences were derived from peripheral blood, sampled after pregnancy. This clonotype was sampled from a female donor in good health, enrolled as a control in a pregnancy study.

This chain's CDR3 is CASSESAGKQGYTF. CDR3 bases: TGCGCCAGCAGTGAGTCCGCAGGGAAGCAAGGCTACACCTTC. The genes are TRBV10-2 and TRBJ1-2; perhaps TRBD1 as D (5 bases). This CDR3 is 14 amino acids long. In germline, CDR1 is WSHSY, CDR2 SAAADI. The V end was cut by 0 bases, the J end by 8 bases, with 13 bases between.